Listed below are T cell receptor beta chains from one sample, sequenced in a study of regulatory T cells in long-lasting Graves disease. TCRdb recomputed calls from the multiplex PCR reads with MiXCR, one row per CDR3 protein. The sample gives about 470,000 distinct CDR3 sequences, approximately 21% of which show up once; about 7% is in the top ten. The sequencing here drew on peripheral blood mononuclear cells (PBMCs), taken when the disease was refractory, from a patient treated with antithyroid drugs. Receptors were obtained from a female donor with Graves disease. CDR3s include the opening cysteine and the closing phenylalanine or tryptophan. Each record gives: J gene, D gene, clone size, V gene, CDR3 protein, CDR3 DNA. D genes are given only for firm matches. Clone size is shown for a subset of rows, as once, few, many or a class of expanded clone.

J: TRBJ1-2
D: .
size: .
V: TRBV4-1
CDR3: CASSHPLDKPDYGYTF
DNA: TGCGCCAGCAGCCACCCGTTGGACAAGCCGGACTATGGCTACACCTTC

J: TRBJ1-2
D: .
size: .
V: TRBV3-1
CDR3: CASSRLDSGYTF
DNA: TGTGCCAGCAGCCGTTTGGACAGTGGCTACACCTTC

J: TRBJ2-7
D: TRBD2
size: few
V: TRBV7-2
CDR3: CASSLMSGGNEQYF
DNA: TGTGCCAGCAGCTTAATGTCGGGAGGAAACGAGCAGTACTTC

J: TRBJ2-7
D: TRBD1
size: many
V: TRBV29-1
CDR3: CSVSAGTAAYEQYF
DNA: TGCAGCGTTAGTGCCGGGACAGCAGCCTACGAGCAGTACTTC

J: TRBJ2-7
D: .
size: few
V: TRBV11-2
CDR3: CASSLLGTPSDEQYF
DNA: TGTGCCAGCAGCTTGTTGGGGACACCCTCGGACGAGCAGTACTTC

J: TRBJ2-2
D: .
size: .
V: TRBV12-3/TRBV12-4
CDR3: CASSPPWEPGELFF
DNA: TGTGCCAGCAGTCCCCCTTGGGAGCCCGGGGAGCTGTTTTTT

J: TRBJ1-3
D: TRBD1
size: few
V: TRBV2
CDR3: CASSRQGAPGNTIYF
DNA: TGTGCCAGCAGTCGACAGGGGGCCCCTGGAAACACCATATATTTT

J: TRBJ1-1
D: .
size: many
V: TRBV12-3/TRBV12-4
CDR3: CASNPYPEDTEAFF
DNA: TGTGCCAGCAACCCATACCCGGAGGACACTGAAGCTTTCTTT

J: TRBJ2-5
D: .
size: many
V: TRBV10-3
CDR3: CATTMTAQETQYF
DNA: TGTGCCACCACGATGACAGCACAAGAGACCCAGTACTTC

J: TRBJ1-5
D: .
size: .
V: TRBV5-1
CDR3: CASSLAGFSNQPQHF
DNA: TGCGCCAGCAGCTTGGCTGGGTTTTCCAATCAGCCCCAGCATTTT

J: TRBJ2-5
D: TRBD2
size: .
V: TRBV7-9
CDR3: CASSSGTSDPQETQYF
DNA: TGTGCCAGCAGCTCCGGGACTAGCGATCCCCAAGAGACCCAGTACTTC

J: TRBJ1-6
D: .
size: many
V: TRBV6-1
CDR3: CASSAPGYNSPLHF
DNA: TGTGCCAGCAGCGCTCCAGGCTATAATTCACCCCTCCACTTT

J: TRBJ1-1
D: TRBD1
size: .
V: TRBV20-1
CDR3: CSAGGQPDFEAFF
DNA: TGCAGTGCAGGGGGACAGCCAGATTTTGAAGCTTTCTTT

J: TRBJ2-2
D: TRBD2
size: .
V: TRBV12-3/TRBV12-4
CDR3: CASTAGGINTGELFF
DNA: TGTGCCAGCACCGCGGGAGGGATAAACACCGGGGAGCTGTTTTTT

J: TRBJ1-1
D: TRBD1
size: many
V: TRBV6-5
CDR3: CASSYQGARTYTEAFF
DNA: TGTGCCAGCAGTTACCAGGGGGCTAGGACCTACACTGAAGCTTTCTTT

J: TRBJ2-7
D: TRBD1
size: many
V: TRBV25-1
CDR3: CASSEGQGLSYEQYF
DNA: TGTGCCAGCAGTGAAGGACAGGGGTTATCCTACGAGCAGTACTTC

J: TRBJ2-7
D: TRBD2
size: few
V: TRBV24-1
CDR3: CATSDKTSGGYEQYF
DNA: TGTGCCACCAGTGATAAGACTAGCGGGGGCTACGAGCAGTACTTC

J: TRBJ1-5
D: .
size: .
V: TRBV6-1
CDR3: CASSEEIYSNQPQHF
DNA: TGTGCCAGCAGTGAAGAGATCTATAGCAATCAGCCCCAGCATTTT

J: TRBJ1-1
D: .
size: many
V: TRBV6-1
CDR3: CASSERRGTEAFF
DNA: TGTGCCAGCAGTGAACGGAGGGGCACTGAAGCTTTCTTT

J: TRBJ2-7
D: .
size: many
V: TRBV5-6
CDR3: CASSWGIRTYEQYF
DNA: TGTGCCAGCAGCTGGGGGATCCGCACCTACGAGCAGTACTTC

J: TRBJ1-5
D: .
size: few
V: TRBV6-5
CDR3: CASSYSLRLWIKGPGGNQPQHF
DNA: TGTGCCAGCAGTTACTCTCTGAGGTTGTGGATTAAAGGTCCAGGTGGCAATCAGCCCCAGCATTTT

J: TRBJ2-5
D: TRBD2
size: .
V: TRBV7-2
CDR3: CASSLNSGTQETQYF
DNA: TGTGCCAGCAGCTTGAATAGCGGGACCCAAGAGACCCAGTACTTC

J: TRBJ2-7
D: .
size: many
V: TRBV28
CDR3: CASSPGTSHSYEQYF
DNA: TGTGCCAGCAGTCCCGGGACATCGCACTCCTACGAGCAGTACTTC

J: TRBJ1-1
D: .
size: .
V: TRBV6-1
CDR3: CASDPRRSGVGMNTEAFF
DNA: TGTGCCAGCGATCCCCGGAGATCGGGGGTAGGTATGAACACTGAAGCTTTCTTT

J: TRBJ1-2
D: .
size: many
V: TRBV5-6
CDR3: CASSLYGGYTF
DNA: TGTGCCAGCAGCTTGTATGGGGGCTACACCTTC

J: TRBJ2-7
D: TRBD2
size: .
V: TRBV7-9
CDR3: CASSLAGRGALDEQYF
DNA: TGTGCCAGCAGCTTAGCGGGGCGGGGGGCGTTGGACGAGCAGTACTTC

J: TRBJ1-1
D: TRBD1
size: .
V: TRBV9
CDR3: CASSASGTGGTEAFF
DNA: TGTGCCAGCAGCGCATCCGGGACAGGGGGGACTGAAGCTTTCTTT

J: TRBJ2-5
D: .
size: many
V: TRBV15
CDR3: CATSRGSWGLGETQYF
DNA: TGTGCCACCAGCAGAGGATCCTGGGGGCTTGGAGAGACCCAGTACTTC

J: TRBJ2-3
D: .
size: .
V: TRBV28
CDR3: CASNRQEHPYSTDTQYF
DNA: TGTGCCAGCAATCGACAGGAACACCCCTATAGCACAGATACGCAGTATTTT

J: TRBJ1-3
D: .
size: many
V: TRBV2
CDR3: CASKGDGGNTIYF
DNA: TGTGCCAGCAAGGGGGATGGAGGAAACACCATATATTTT

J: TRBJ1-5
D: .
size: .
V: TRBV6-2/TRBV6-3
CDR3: CASSYTTGGGQPQHF
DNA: TGTGCCAGCAGTTATACCACAGGTGGGGGACAGCCCCAGCATTTT

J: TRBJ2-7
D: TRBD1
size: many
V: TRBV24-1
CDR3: CATSENDRGYEQYF
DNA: TGTGCCACCAGTGAAAACGACAGGGGCTACGAGCAGTACTTC

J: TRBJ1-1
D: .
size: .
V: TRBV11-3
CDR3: CASSFPGEQAFF
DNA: TGTGCCAGCAGCTTTCCTGGAGAACAAGCTTTCTTT

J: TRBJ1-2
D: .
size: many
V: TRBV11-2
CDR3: CASSLDEGVYGYTF
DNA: TGTGCCAGCAGCTTAGACGAGGGGGTCTATGGCTACACCTTC

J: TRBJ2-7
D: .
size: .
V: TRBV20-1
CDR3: CSAPRDATYEQYF
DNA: TGCAGTGCTCCCCGGGACGCGACCTACGAGCAGTACTTC

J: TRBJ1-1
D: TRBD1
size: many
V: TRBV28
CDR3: CASSLRGGINTEAFF
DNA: TGTGCCAGCAGTTTAAGAGGGGGCATAAACACTGAAGCTTTCTTT

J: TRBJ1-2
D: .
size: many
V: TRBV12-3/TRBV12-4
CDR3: CASSKQTGRRDTF
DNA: TGTGCCAGCAGTAAACAAACAGGGAGGAGGGACACCTTC

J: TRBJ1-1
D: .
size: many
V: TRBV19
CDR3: CASSIVEVAGNTEAFF
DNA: TGTGCCAGTAGTATAGTGGAGGTGGCGGGGAACACTGAAGCTTTCTTT

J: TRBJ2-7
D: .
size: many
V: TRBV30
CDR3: CAWSLKYEQYF
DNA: TGTGCCTGGAGTCTTAAATACGAGCAGTACTTC

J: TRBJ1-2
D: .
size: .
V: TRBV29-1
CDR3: CSVDTDGGRGYTF
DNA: TGCAGCGTGGACACGGACGGGGGGAGAGGCTACACCTTC